The 11 T cell receptor beta chains below were found in one sample sequenced in a study of blood T cell repertoires in COVID-19. Method: immunoSEQ multiplex PCR; TCRdb's copy keeps in-frame clones and lacks some. The repertoire includes about 270,000 clones, roughly 86% of them detected once, and approximately 9.4% sits in the top ten. Sequencing input: peripheral blood. These receptors came from a middle-aged man who had recovered from COVID-19.

V usage is TRBV7-8 and J usage is TRBJ2-7, with 8 bases aligning to TRBD2. This CDR3 comprises 17 residues. With 4 bases clipped from V and 2 bases from J, the junction kept 13 bases outside the gene matches. Germline-derived CDR1 and CDR2 are SGHVS and FQNEAQ. CDR3 sequence (DNA): TGTGCCAGCAGCTCGCAACCGGAGAGCGGGGGAACCTACGAGCAGTACTTC. Translated, it gives CASSSQPESGGTYEQYF.

V gene TRBV19 combines with J gene TRBJ2-5, with 10 bases fitting TRBD2. Germline CDR1 LNHDA, CDR2 SQIVND (reference sequence). The CDR3 contains 21 residues. Trimming cost V 3 bases and J 5 bases; bases outside gene matches: 24. The CDR3 nucleotides are TGTGCCAGTAGTATCAGGGGGCTTGCGGCTAGCGGGAGAGTAGGCCGGGAGACCCAGTACTTC. Protein: CASSIRGLAASGRVGRETQYF.

This clone occurred once. This rearrangement joins TRBV7-9 to TRBJ1-5; D unresolved. Germline V gene sequence: CDR1 SEHNR, CDR2 FQNEAQ (reference sequence). The CDR3 is 13 residues long. Trimming cost V 2 bases and J 0 bases, with 2 bases left between them. CDR3 DNA sequence: TGTGCCAGCAGCTTACATAGCAATCAGCCCCAGCATTTT. It translates to CASSLHSNQPQHF. The full variable domain, in which reference TRBV7-9 and TRBJ1-5 provide the parts outside the CDR3, is DTGVSQNPRHKITKRGQNVTFRCDPISEHNRLYWYRQTLGQGPEFLTYFQNEAQLEKSRLLSDRFSAERPKGSFSTLEIQRTEQGDSAMYLCASSLHSNQPQHFGDGTRLSIL.

The CDR3 here is CASSLGDSNQPQHF. The CDR3 DNA follows: TGTGCCAGCAGCTTGGGAGATAGCAATCAGCCCCAGCATTTT. The chain uses TRBV7-9 and TRBJ1-5; D is unclear. CDR1 is SEHNR, CDR2 FQNEAQ, per germline (reference sequence). Trimming removed 3 bases from V and 0 bases from J, with 6 bases in between. This CDR3 region has 14 residues.

This clone was seen at least ten times. The chain recombines TRBV7-9 with TRBJ2-1; 10 bases are shared with TRBD2. CDR3 length: 18 residues. Trimming removed 0 bases from V and 5 bases from J; junction bases left unmatched: 10. Germline CDR1 is SEHNR and CDR2 is FQNEAQ (reference sequence). The CDR3 is CASSLALRLAGGHNEQFF. DNA of the CDR3: TGTGCCAGCAGCTTAGCCCTTCGACTAGCGGGCGGCCACAATGAGCAGTTCTTC. Based on the CDR3 plus reference TRBV7-9 and TRBJ2-1, the full variable domain is DTGVSQNPRHKITKRGQNVTFRCDPISEHNRLYWYRQTLGQGPEFLTYFQNEAQLEKSRLLSDRFSAERPKGSFSTLEIQRTEQGDSAMYLCASSLALRLAGGHNEQFFGPGTRLTVL.

The chain combines TRBV7-8 with TRBJ1-6; D is perhaps TRBD1 (6 bases). The CDR3 loop spans 14 amino acids. CDR1 and CDR2 from the germline V gene are SGHVS and FQNEAQ. With 7 bases removed from V and 7 bases from J, the gap between germline ends came to 14 bases. This CDR3 reads CASTNRVENSPLHF. As DNA, the CDR3 is TGTGCCAGCACTAACAGGGTCGAGAATTCACCCCTCCACTTT.

The V and J genes are TRBV5-1 and TRBJ2-2; D is perhaps TRBD1 (6 bases). CDR3 length equals 14 residues. The V gene's germline CDR1 is SGHRS and CDR2 YFSETQ. The V and J ends lost 4 bases and 2 bases respectively, with 9 bases between them. Here the CDR3 DNA reads TGCGCCAGCAGCATACAGGGTAACACCGGGGAGCTGTTTTTT. Its translation: CASSIQGNTGELFF.

This clone was detected once. The genes are TRBV13 and TRBJ1-6, with TRBD1 matching over 7 bases. V was pared by 2 bases and J by 10 bases, with 8 bases of the junction left unmatched. Germline CDR1 and CDR2: PRHDT and FYEKMQ (reference sequence). This CDR3 is 15 amino acids long. CDR3 DNA: TGTGCCAGCAGCTTATCCCCCGACAGGGACTCACCCCTCCACTTT. This codes for CASSLSPDRDSPLHF.

This chain joins TRBV6-1 and TRBJ2-7, with 10 positions matching TRBD1. Germline V CDR1 and CDR2: MNHNS, SASEGT. Unmatched junction bases numbered 6, after V lost 2 bases and J lost 5 bases. This CDR3 has 15 residues. CDR3 nucleotide sequence: TGTGCCAGCAGTGAAACCGGGACAGGGGTCCACGAGCAGTACTTC. Its protein is CASSETGTGVHEQYF.

The chain carries TRBV6-5 and TRBJ2-2, with 15 positions matching TRBD2. V was clipped by 2 bases and J by 6 bases; unmatched bases: 1. The CDR3 is 16 amino acids. The germline V gene encodes CDR1 MNHEY and CDR2 SVGAGI. In DNA form, the CDR3 reads TGTGCCAGCAGTTACGGGACTAGCGGGAGGTCCGGGGAGCTGTTTTTT. Translating gives CASSYGTSGRSGELFF.

The chain joins TRBV9 to TRBJ2-4; tentative D call: TRBD2 (6 bases). Trimming stripped 6 bases from V and 0 bases from J, with 10 bases between. This CDR3 spans 14 amino acids. Germline assignment: CDR1 SGDLS and CDR2 YYNGEE. The DNA for the CDR3 is TGTGCCAGCAACGCGGGACTAGCCAAAAACATTCAGTACTTC. Translation: CASNAGLAKNIQYF. Full variable domain (missing parts from reference TRBV9 and TRBJ2-4): DSGVTQTPKHLITATGQRVTLRCSPRSGDLSVYWYQQSLDQGLQFLIQYYNGEERAKGNILERFSAQQFPDLHSELNLSSLELGDSALYFCASNAGLAKNIQYFGAGTRLSVL.